Listed here are 5 T cell receptor beta chains from one sample, sequenced in a study of T cells expressing NK-cell markers. TCRdb reprocessed the 5' RACE reads, keeping one entry per CDR3 protein, no DNA. This sample's clone table lists hundreds of thousands of distinct CDR3 sequences. The source material was blood T cells: a sorted CD56 or NKG2C T cell subset, CD4+ or CD8+ T cells, or bulk PBMC T cells (not recorded which). The receptors come from a man between 18 and 69 years old in good health.

V usage is TRBV5-6 and J usage is TRBJ1-1. The CDR3 is 16 residues long. Germline CDR1 is SGHDT and CDR2 is YYEEEE. The CDR3 is CASSLRRWALNTEAFF. Full variable domain (rest looked up from reference TRBV5-6 and TRBJ1-1): DAGVTQSPTHLIKTRGQQVTLRCSPKSGHDTVSWYQQALGQGPQFIFQYYEEEERQRGNFPDRFSGHQFPNYSSELNVNALLLGDSALYLCASSLRRWALNTEAFFGQGTRLTVV.

This chain uses TRBV27 with TRBJ2-6; with no DNA, the TCRdb D assignment of TRBD1 cannot be verified. Germline V gene data show CDR1 as MNHEY and CDR2 as SMNVEV (reference sequence). This CDR3 has 17 amino acids. Here the CDR3 reads CASRGGAGWSGANVLTF.

The gene calls are TRBV18 and TRBJ2-3; TCRdb designates TRBD1, a call that cannot be tested without DNA. CDR1 is KGHSH, CDR2 LQKENI, per germline. The CDR3 extends over 16 amino acids. The CDR3 region is CASSVRSGAFTDTQYF.

This chain links TRBV12-3 or TRBV12-4 with TRBJ1-2; TCRdb gives TRBD1 as the D gene, but with no DNA this cannot be confirmed. This CDR3 is 14 amino acids long. CDR3: CASSHGDRVYGYTF.

This chain connects TRBV29-1 to TRBJ1-1; TCRdb selects TRBD1, and the lack of DNA leaves this call unchecked. This CDR3 comprises 14 residues. CDR1 is SQVTM and CDR2 is ANQGSEA in the germline V gene. CDR3: CSVGDRGMNTEAFF.